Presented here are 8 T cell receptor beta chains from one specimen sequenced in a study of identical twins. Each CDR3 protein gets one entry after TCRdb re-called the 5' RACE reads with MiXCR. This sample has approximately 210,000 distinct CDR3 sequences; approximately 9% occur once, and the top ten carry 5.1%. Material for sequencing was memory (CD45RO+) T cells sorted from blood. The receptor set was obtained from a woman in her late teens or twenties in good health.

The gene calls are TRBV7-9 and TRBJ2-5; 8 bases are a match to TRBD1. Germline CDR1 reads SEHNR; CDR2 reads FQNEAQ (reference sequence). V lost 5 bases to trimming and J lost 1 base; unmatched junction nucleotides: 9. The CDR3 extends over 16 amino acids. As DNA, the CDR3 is TGTGCCAGCAGCCCCAGACAGGGGATGCTCCAAGAGACCCAGTACTTC. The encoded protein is CASSPRQGMLQETQYF.

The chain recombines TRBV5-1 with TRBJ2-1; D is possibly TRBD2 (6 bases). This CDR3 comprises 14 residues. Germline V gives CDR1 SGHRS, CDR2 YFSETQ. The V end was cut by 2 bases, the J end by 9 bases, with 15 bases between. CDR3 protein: CASSFYGPGGEQFF. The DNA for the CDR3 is TGCGCCAGCAGCTTTTACGGGCCCGGGGGTGAGCAGTTCTTC.

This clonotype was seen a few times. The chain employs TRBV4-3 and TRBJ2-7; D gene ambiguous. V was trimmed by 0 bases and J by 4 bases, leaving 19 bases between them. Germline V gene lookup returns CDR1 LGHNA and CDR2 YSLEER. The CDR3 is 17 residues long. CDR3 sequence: CASSQEPLLQPMYEQYF. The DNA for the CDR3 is TGCGCCAGCAGCCAAGAACCCCTCCTCCAGCCAATGTACGAGCAGTACTTC.

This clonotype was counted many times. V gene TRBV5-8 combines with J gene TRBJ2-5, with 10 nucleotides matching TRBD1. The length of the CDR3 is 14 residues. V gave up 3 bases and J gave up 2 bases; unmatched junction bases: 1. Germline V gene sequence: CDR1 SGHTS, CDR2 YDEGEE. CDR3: CASSSGQGQETQYF. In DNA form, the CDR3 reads TGTGCCAGCAGCTCGGGACAGGGGCAAGAGACCCAGTACTTC.

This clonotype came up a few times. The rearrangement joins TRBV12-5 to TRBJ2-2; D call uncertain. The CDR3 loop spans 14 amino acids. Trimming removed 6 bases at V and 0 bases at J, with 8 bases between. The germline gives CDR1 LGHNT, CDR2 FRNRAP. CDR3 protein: CASGSTANTGELFF. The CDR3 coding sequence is TGTGCTAGTGGGAGCACTGCGAACACCGGGGAGCTGTTTTTT. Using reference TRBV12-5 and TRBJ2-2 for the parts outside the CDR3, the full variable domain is DARVTQTPRHKVTEMGQEVTMRCQPILGHNTVFWYRQTMMQGLELLAYFRNRAPLDDSGMPKDRFSAEMPDATLATLKIQPSEPRDSAVYFCASGSTANTGELFFGEGSRLTVL.

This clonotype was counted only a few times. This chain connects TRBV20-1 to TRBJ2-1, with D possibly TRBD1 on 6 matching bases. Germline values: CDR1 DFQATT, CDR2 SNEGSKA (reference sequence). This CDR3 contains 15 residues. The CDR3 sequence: CSAGQGYFSYNEQFF. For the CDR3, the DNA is TGCAGCGCCGGGCAGGGGTACTTTTCCTACAATGAGCAGTTCTTC.

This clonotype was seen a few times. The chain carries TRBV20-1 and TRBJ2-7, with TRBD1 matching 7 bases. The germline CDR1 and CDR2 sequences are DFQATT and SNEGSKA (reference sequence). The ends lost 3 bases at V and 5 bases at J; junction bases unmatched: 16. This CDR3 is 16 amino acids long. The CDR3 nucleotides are TGCAGTGCTAGGGCCCTTGGGACAGCCCTCAGGGACGAGCAGTACTTC. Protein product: CSARALGTALRDEQYF.

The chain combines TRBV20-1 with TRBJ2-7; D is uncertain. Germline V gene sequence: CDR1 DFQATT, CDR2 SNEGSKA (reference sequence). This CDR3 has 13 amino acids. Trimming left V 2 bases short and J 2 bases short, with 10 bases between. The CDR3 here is CSARTGLTYEQYF. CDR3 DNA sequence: TGCAGTGCTAGAACGGGTCTGACCTACGAGCAGTACTTC.